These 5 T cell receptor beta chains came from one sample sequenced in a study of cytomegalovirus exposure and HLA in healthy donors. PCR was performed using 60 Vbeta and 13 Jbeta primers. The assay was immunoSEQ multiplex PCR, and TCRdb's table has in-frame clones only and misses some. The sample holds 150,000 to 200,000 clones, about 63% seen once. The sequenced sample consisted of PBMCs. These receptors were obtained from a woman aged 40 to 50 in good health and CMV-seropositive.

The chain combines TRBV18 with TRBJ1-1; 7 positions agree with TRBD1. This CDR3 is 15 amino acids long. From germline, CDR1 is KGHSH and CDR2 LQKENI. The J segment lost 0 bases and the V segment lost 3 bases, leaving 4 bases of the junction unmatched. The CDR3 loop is CASSPPGTVNTEAFF. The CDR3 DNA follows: TGTGCCAGCTCACCCCCAGGGACAGTGAACACTGAAGCTTTCTTT. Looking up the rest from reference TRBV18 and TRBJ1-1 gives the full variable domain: NAGVMQNPRHLVRRRGQEARLRCSPMKGHSHVYWYRQLPEEGLKFMVYLQKENIIDESGMPKERFSAEFPKEGPSILRIQQVVRGDSAAYFCASSPPGTVNTEAFFGQGTRLTVV.

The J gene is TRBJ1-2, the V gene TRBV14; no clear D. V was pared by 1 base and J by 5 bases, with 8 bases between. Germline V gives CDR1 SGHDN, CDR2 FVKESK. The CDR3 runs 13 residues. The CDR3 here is CASSQGLTYGYTF. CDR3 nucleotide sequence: TGTGCCAGCAGCCAAGGTCTCACATATGGCTACACCTTC. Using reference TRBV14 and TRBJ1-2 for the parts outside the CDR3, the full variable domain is EAGVTQFPSHSVIEKGQTVTLRCDPISGHDNLYWYRRVMGKEIKFLLHFVKESKQDESGMPNNRFLAERTGGTYSTLKVQPAELEDSGVYFCASSQGLTYGYTFGSGTRLTVV.

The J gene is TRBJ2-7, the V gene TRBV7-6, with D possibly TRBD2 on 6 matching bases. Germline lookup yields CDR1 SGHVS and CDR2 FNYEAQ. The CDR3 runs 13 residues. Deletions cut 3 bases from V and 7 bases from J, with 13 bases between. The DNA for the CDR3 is TGTGCCAGCAGCTTGTCGGTTCGGGGGGAGCAGTACTTC. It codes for CASSLSVRGEQYF.

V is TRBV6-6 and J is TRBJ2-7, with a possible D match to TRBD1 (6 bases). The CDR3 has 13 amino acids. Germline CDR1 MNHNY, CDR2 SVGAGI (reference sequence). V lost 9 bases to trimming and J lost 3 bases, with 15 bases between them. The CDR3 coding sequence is TGTGCCAGTACTTCGACAGGCAACTACGAGCAGTACTTC. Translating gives CASTSTGNYEQYF.

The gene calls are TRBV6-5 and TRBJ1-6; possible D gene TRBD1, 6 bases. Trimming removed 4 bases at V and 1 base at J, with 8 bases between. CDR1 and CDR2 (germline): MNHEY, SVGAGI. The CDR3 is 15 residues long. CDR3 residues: CASSFRGSYNSPLHF. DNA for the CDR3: TGTGCCAGCAGTTTCAGGGGTTCCTATAATTCACCCCTCCACTTT.